What follows are 21 T cell receptor beta chains derived from one specimen sequenced in a study of blood T cell repertoires in COVID-19. TCRdb keeps only in-frame clones here, not all; method: immunoSEQ multiplex PCR. The table records about 290,000 clones, 75% to 90% of them present only once. The sequencing input was peripheral blood. The source of these receptors is a middle-aged woman who had recovered from COVID-19.

Here the CDR3 DNA reads TGTGCCAGCAGCGTAGGGGGCCCTCAGCCCCAGCATTTT. It encodes CASSVGGPQPQHF. This chain connects TRBV7-6 to TRBJ1-5; 7 positions match TRBD1. The CDR3 consists of 13 residues. V trimming: 5 bases; J trimming: 6 bases; junction bases outside the gene matches: 4. Germline CDR1 is SGHVS and CDR2 is FNYEAQ.

The V gene is TRBV19, the J gene TRBJ2-5, with 11 positions matching TRBD2. CDR1 is LNHDA and CDR2 is SQIVND in the germline V gene (reference sequence). V dropped 5 bases and J dropped 2; count of bases not matched to a gene: 4. The CDR3 contains 15 residues. CDR3 nucleotides: TGTGCCAGTAGTTCGACTAGCGGGGTACAAGAGACCCAGTACTTC. Translated: CASSSTSGVQETQYF.

About this clone: Compared with germline, one end of the junction differs, possibly owing to a read error. The chain carries TRBV7-7 and TRBJ2-5; unclear D gene. The germline V gene encodes CDR1 SSHAT and CDR2 FNYEAQ (reference sequence). The CDR3 extends over 15 amino acids. Here the CDR3 reads CASSLTPPPEVTQYF. The CDR3 DNA sequence: TGTGCTAGCAGCTTGACCCCGCCACCAGAGGTGACCCAGTACTTC.

Concerning this clone: At one end the junction does not follow the germline gene, possibly because of a read error. This chain uses TRBV19 with TRBJ1-2, with D maybe TRBD1 (6 bases). This CDR3 spans 13 amino acids. CDR1 is LNHDA and CDR2 is SQIVND in the germline V gene (reference sequence). The CDR3 nucleotides read TGTGCCAGTAGTTCGCAGGGGACCACATTGATTCACTTC. Its protein product is CASSSQGTTLIHF.

The rearrangement uses TRBV11-3 and TRBJ2-1; D gene unclear. V was pared by 6 bases and J by 8 bases, with 14 bases between. Germline V gene sequence: CDR1 SGHNT, CDR2 YENEEA. The CDR3 contains 13 residues. CDR3 sequence (DNA): TGTGCCAGCAGGCTTATGATTACGGATGAGCAGTTCTTC. It specifies CASRLMITDEQFF.

The CDR3 coding sequence is TGTGCCAGTAGTATTGGGTCGCGGGTCAATCAGCCCCAGCATTTT. Its protein product is CASSIGSRVNQPQHF. This chain joins TRBV19 and TRBJ1-5; D is undetermined. Germline V gene lookup returns CDR1 LNHDA and CDR2 SQIVND (reference sequence). The CDR3 runs 15 residues. Trimming cost V 3 bases and J 3 bases, with 12 bases left between them.

The chain is built from TRBV4-2 and TRBJ2-7, with 11 nucleotides matching TRBD2. The V segment lost 3 bases and the J segment 3 bases; nucleotides outside the gene matches: 19. Per the germline V gene, CDR1 is LGHNA and CDR2 is YNFKEQ. The CDR3 has 20 amino acids. The CDR3 sequence: CASSHYGGRGLAEGGYEQYF. For the CDR3, the DNA is TGTGCCAGCAGCCACTACGGGGGTAGGGGACTAGCGGAGGGGGGCTACGAGCAGTACTTC.

V and J are TRBV12-3 or TRBV12-4 and TRBJ1-3; D unclear. The ends were cut back, 6 bases at V and 2 bases at J, with 8 bases in the middle. CDR3 length equals 13 residues. This CDR3 is CASSLYTGNTIYF. CDR3 in DNA: TGTGCCAGCAGCCTTTACACTGGAAACACCATATATTTT.

The rearrangement joins TRBV12-3 or TRBV12-4 to TRBJ2-7, with 7 nucleotides matching TRBD2. The CDR3 runs 13 residues. Trimming took 3 bases from V and 4 from J; bases not matched to a gene: 3. DNA of the CDR3: TGTGCCAGCAGTTTCGCGGGGGAATACGAGCAGTACTTC. Encoded protein: CASSFAGEYEQYF.

The chain combines TRBV5-1 with TRBJ2-6, with TRBD1 as a possible D gene (8 bases). CDR1 and CDR2 from the germline V gene are SGHRS and YFSETQ. The CDR3 is made up of 19 amino acids. The ends were cut back, 1 base at V and 0 bases at J, with 17 bases in the middle. The CDR3 region is CASSLRGGGQGSGANVLTF. DNA of the CDR3: TGCGCCAGCAGCTTGAGGGGGGGCGGACAGGGCTCTGGGGCCAACGTCCTGACTTTC.

This chain uses TRBV20-1 with TRBJ1-2, with TRBD1 as a possible D gene (6 bases). The V gene lost 5 bases and the J gene lost 5 bases, with 9 bases spanning the gap. Germline V gene lookup returns CDR1 DFQATT and CDR2 SNEGSKA (reference sequence). The length of the CDR3 is 11 residues. The CDR3 nucleotides are TGCAGTGCTCCAGGGGATTATGGCTACACCTTC. It encodes CSAPGDYGYTF.

The chain recombines TRBV7-8 with TRBJ2-4; 15 bases map to TRBD2. The junction had 14 bases not matched to a gene; V was cut back by 5 bases and J by 6 bases. The CDR3 consists of 19 residues. Germline V gives CDR1 SGHVS, CDR2 FQNEAQ. The CDR3 sequence is CASSLGLAGGSSVRNIQYF. The CDR3 nucleotides read TGTGCCAGCAGCCTAGGACTAGCGGGAGGGTCGTCGGTTCGAAACATTCAGTACTTC.

The rearrangement links TRBV6-2 or TRBV6-3 to TRBJ1-5; TRBD1 aligns across 12 bases. The CDR3 totals 19 residues. V shed 0 bases, J shed 8 bases, and the junction held 14 bases outside the gene matches. In germline, CDR1 is MNHEY, CDR2 SVGEGT. The CDR3 coding sequence is TGTGCCAGCAGTTACTCGATTCCGCCCGGGGGACAGGGGGCAGAGCCCCAGCATTTT. This gives the protein CASSYSIPPGGQGAEPQHF.

This clone came up many times. Different DNA sequences within this sample yield the same CDR3. This chain connects TRBV30 to TRBJ2-1, with D possibly TRBD1 on 6 matching bases. Germline V gene sequence: CDR1 GTSNPN, CDR2 SVGIG (reference sequence). The V gene lost 0 bases and the J gene lost 9 bases, with 6 bases spanning the gap. This CDR3 has 11 amino acids. Here the CDR3 DNA reads TGTGCCTGGAGTGTGGGGGCTGAGCAGTTCTTC. This sequence encodes CAWSVGAEQFF. The full variable domain, in which reference TRBV30 and TRBJ2-1 provide the parts outside the CDR3, is SQTIHQWPATLVQPVGSPLSLECTVEGTSNPNLYWYRQAAGRGLQLLFYSVGIGQISSEVPQNLSASRPQDRQFILSSKKLLLSDSGFYLCAWSVGAEQFFGPGTRLTVL.

The chain employs TRBV11-3 and TRBJ1-2; D is ambiguous. V was trimmed by 0 bases and J by 5 bases, leaving 16 bases between them. This CDR3 is 16 amino acids long. The germline V gene has CDR1 SGHNT and CDR2 YENEEA. This chain's CDR3 is CASSLDRSAGPYGYTF. In DNA, the CDR3 is TGTGCCAGCAGCTTAGATCGCAGTGCAGGCCCGTATGGCTACACCTTC.

The rearrangement links TRBV11-3 to TRBJ1-1, with D perhaps matching TRBD1 (6 bases). Trimming cost V 1 base and J 4 bases, with 10 bases left between them. The germline V gene encodes CDR1 SGHNT and CDR2 YENEEA. CDR3 size: 14 residues. The CDR3 loop reads CASSLAKGGTEAFF. CDR3 bases: TGTGCCAGCAGCTTAGCGAAAGGGGGCACTGAAGCTTTCTTT.

The CDR3 DNA reads TGTGCCAGCACTATGCGGGGGAACACTGAAGCTTTCTTT. Its translation is CASTMRGNTEAFF. The V gene is TRBV27, the J gene TRBJ1-1, with D unclear. Trimming pared 7 bases from V and 1 base from J, leaving 10 bases between. CDR1 is MNHEY and CDR2 is SMNVEV in the germline V gene (reference sequence). This CDR3 spans 13 amino acids.

The chain links TRBV7-3 to TRBJ2-2; D perhaps matches TRBD2 (6 bases). The CDR3 spans 15 residues. The germline gives CDR1 SGHTA, CDR2 FQGTGA. V lost 3 bases and J lost 2, with 10 bases in between. CDR3 nucleotides: TGTGCCAGCAGCTTCTCTAGCGCCAACACCGGGGAGCTGTTTTTT. Translating gives CASSFSSANTGELFF.

This clone was seen a single time. V and J are TRBV24-1 and TRBJ2-1; weak D call: TRBD1 (8 bases). The CDR3 spans 16 residues. The germline V gene has CDR1 KGHDR and CDR2 SFDVKD. Trimming cost V 7 bases and J 7 bases, with 22 bases left between them. The CDR3 protein is CATRQGGTSGKNEQFF. The DNA for the CDR3 is TGTGCCACCAGACAGGGGGGGACGTCGGGAAAGAATGAGCAGTTCTTC.

This clone was seen ten or more times. The CDR3 loop reads CASSQDRDGGYEQYF. The DNA for the CDR3 is TGTGCCAGCAGCCAAGATCGTGACGGGGGCTACGAGCAGTACTTC. This chain uses TRBV4-2 with TRBJ2-7, with D possibly TRBD2 on 6 matching bases. The CDR3 runs to 15 residues. The germline V gene encodes CDR1 LGHNA and CDR2 YNFKEQ. V lost 0 bases, J lost 3 bases, and 12 bases lay in between.

CDR3 coding DNA: TGTGCCAGTAGTATGGGGACTAGCGGGAACAATGAGCAGTTCTTC. It translates to CASSMGTSGNNEQFF. The chain uses TRBV19 and TRBJ2-1; 13 nucleotides match TRBD2. The CDR3 has 15 residues. After removal of 3 bases from V and 5 bases from J, the junction contained 1 base not matched to a gene. CDR1 LNHDA and CDR2 SQIVND come from the germline V gene (reference sequence). Filled out from reference TRBV19 and TRBJ2-1, the complete variable domain reads DGGITQSPKYLFRKEGQNVTLSCEQNLNHDAMYWYRQDPGQGLRLIYYSQIVNDFQKGDIAEGYSVSREKKESFPLTVTSAQKNPTAFYLCASSMGTSGNNEQFFGPGTRLTVL.